The text below deals with one T cell receptor (beta chain). The data were taken from a study of control samples from healthy donors and cancer patients. CDR3 length: 15 residues. Trimming cost V 4 bases and J 0 bases; bases outside gene matches: 5. In germline, CDR1 is SGDLS, CDR2 YYNGEE. Data came from immunoSEQ multiplex PCR; TCRdb stores just in-frame clones and leaves some out. Of approximately 71,000 clones listed, roughly 91% are singletons. This clonotype was obtained from a man between 60 and 75 years old with lung cancer. This chain links TRBV9 with TRBJ2-3; 7 nucleotides align to TRBD2. The specimen was PBMCs. CDR3 in amino acids: CASSSTGGSTDTQYF. The CDR3, as DNA: TGTGCCAGCAGCAGTACCGGGGGGAGCACAGATACGCAGTATTTT.